This T cell receptor beta chain was found in a study of control samples from healthy donors and cancer patients. The repertoire was sequenced with immunoSEQ multiplex PCR; TCRdb's copy has only in-frame clones and lacks some. The top ten clones hold roughly 10% of a sample with about 98,000 clones, about four fifths of them seen once. The sample comprised blood. The TCR sequence derives from a woman in her 30s in good health.

Here the CDR3 reads CASSFYAQGAFSPLHF. CDR3 nucleotides: TGTGCCAGCAGTTTTTACGCCCAGGGGGCCTTTTCACCCCTCCACTTT. The rearrangement uses TRBV28 and TRBJ1-6; TRBD1 matches 8 bases. With 3 bases clipped from V and 9 bases from J, the junction kept 10 bases outside the gene matches. The CDR3 length is 16 residues. Germline assignment: CDR1 MDHEN and CDR2 SYDVKM.